This entry describes one T cell receptor beta chain. Collection occurred without any documented infections or immune events in donors. The sample is drawn from a study of identifying expanded T cells in peripheral blood. V lost 5 bases, J lost 0 bases, and 9 bases lay in between. Germline CDR1 reads SGHAT; CDR2 reads FQNNGV. The CDR3 has 14 residues. TCRdb keeps only in-frame clones here, not all; method: immunoSEQ multiplex PCR. The sample has 55,000 to 80,000 clones; roughly four fifths are singletons. The sequence derives from a person aged 18 to 70 in good health. Sequencing was done on a sample of blood. The chain carries TRBV11-2 and TRBJ2-3; no firm D call. CDR3: CASSDWRSTDTQYF. In nucleotides, the CDR3 is TGTGCCAGCAGCGATTGGAGAAGCACAGATACGCAGTATTTT.